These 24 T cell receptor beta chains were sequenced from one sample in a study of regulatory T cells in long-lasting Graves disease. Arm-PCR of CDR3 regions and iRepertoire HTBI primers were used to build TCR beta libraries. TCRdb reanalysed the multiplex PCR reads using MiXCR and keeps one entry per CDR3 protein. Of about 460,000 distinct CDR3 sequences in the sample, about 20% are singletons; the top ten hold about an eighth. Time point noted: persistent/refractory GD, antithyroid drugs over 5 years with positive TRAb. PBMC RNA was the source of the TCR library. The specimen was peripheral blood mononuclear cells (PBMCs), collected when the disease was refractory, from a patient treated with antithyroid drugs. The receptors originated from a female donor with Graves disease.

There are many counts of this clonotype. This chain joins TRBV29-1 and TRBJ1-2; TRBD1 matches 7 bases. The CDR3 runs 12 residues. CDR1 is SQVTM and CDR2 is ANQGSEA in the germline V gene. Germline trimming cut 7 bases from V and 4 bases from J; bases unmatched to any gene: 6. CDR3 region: CSAGTDGYGYTF. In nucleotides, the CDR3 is TGCAGCGCTGGGACAGATGGCTATGGCTACACCTTC.

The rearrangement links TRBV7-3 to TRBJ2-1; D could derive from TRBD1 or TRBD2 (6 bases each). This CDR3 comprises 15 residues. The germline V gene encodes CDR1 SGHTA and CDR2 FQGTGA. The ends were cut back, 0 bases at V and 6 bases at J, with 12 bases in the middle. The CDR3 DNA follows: TGTGCCAGCAGCTTAACGGGGGGCTCGCTCAATGAGCAGTTCTTC. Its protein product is CASSLTGGSLNEQFF. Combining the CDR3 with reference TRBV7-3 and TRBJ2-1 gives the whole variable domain GAGVSQTPSNKVTEKGKYVELRCDPISGHTALYWYRQSLGQGPEFLIYFQGTGAADDSGLPNDRFFAVRPEGSVSTLKIQRTERGDSAVYLCASSLTGGSLNEQFFGPGTRLTVL.

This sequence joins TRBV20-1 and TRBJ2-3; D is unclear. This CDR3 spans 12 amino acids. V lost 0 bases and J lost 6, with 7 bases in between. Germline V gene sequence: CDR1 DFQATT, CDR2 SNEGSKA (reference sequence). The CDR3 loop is CSARDQVDTQYF. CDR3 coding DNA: TGCAGTGCTAGAGATCAGGTGGATACGCAGTATTTT.

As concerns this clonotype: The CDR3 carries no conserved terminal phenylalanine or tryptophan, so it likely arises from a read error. The CDR3 region has the DNA TGTGCCAGCAGCTTCCCGGACAGGGGTTGGACTGAAGCTTTCCTT. Translating gives CASSFPDRGWTEAFL. This chain links TRBV12-3 or TRBV12-4 with TRBJ1-1, with 9 bases that match TRBD1. This CDR3 spans 15 amino acids. Trimming took 6 bases from V and 5 from J; bases not matched to a gene: 10.

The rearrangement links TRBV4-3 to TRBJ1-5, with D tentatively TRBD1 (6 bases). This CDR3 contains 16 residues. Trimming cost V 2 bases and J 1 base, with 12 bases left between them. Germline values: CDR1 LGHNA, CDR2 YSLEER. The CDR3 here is CASSQRSQGSNQPQHF. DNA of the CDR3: TGCGCCAGCAGCCAACGAAGTCAGGGGAGCAATCAGCCCCAGCATTTT.

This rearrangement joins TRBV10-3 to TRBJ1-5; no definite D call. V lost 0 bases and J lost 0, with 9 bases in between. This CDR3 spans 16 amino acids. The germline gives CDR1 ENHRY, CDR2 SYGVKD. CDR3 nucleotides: TGTGCCATCAGTGAGTCGAAAGGCTATAGCAATCAGCCCCAGCATTTT. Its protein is CAISESKGYSNQPQHF.

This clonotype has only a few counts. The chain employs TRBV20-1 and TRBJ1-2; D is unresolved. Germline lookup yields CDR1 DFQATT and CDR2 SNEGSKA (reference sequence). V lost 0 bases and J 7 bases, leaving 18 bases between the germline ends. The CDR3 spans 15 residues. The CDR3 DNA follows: TGCAGTGCTAGAGATTCCATGTATGGGTCTGGTGGCTACACCTTC. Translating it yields CSARDSMYGSGGYTF.

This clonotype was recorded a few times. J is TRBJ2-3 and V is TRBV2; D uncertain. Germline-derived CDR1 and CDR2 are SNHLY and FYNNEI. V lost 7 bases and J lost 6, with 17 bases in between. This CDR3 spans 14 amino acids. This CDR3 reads CASKGRATADTQYF. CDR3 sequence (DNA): TGTGCCAGCAAAGGACGCGCGACTGCTGATACGCAGTATTTT. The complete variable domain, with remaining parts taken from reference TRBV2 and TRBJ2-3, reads EPEVTQTPSHQVTQMGQEVILRCVPISNHLYFYWYRQILGQKVEFLVSFYNNEISEKSEIFDDQFSVERPDGSNFTLKIRSTKLEDSAMYFCASKGRATADTQYFGPGTRLTVL.

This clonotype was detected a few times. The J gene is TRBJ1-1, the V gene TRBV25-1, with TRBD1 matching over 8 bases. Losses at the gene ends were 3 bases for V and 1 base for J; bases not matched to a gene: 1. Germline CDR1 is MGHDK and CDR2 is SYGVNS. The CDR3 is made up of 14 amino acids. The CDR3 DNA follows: TGTGCCAGCAGTGAGGGACAGGCGAACACTGAAGCTTTCTTT. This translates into CASSEGQANTEAFF.

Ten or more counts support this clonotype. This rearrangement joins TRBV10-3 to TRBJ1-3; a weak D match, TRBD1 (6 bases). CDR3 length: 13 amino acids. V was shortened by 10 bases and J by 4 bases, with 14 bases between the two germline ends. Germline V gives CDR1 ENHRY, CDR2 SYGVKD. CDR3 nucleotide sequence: TGTGCCACTCAACAGGGTTTCGGAAACACCATATATTTT. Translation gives CATQQGFGNTIYF.

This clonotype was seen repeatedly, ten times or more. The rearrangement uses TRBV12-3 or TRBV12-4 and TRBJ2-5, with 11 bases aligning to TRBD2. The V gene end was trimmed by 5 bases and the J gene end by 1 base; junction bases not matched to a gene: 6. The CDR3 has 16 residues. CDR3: CASSPGTSGLQETQYF. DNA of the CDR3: TGTGCCAGCAGTCCGGGGACTAGCGGCCTCCAAGAGACCCAGTACTTC.

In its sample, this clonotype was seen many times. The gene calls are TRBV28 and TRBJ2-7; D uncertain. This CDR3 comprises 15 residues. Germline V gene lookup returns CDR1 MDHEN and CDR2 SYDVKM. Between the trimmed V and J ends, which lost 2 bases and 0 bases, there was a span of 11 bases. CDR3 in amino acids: CASSLRHLSSYEQYF. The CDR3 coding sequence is TGTGCCAGCAGTTTACGACACCTGAGCTCCTACGAGCAGTACTTC.

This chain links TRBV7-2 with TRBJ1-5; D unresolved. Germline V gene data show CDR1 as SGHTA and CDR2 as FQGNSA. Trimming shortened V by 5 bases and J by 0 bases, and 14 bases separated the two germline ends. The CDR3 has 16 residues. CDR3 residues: CASSLSLGDSNQPQHF. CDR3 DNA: TGTGCCAGCAGCCTGAGCTTAGGAGATAGCAATCAGCCCCAGCATTTT.

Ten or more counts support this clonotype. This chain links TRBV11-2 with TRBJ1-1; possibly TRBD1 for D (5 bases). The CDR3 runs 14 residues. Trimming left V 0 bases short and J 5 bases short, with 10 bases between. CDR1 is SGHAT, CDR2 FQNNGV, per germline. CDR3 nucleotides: TGTGCCAGCAGCTTAGAAGCGAGGGGAACTGAAGCTTTCTTT. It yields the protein CASSLEARGTEAFF. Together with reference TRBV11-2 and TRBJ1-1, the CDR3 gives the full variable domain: EAGVAQSPRYKIIEKRQSVAFWCNPISGHATLYWYQQILGQGPKLLIQFQNNGVVDDSQLPKDRFSAERLKGVDSTLKIQPAKLEDSAVYLCASSLEARGTEAFFGQGTRLTVV.

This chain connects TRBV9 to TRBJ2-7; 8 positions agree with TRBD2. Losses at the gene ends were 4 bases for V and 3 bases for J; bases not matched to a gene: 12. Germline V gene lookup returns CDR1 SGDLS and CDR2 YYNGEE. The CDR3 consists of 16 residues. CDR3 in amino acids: CASSLGLERLNYEQYF. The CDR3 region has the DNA TGTGCCAGCAGCCTGGGACTAGAACGGCTCAACTACGAGCAGTACTTC.

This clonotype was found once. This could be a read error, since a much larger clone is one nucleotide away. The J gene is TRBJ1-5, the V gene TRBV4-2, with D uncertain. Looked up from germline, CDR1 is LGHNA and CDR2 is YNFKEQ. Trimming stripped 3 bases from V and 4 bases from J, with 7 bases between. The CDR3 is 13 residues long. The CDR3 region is CASSQIVNQPQHF. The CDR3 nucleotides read TGTGCCAGCAGCCAGATCGTTAATCAGCCCCAGCATTTT.

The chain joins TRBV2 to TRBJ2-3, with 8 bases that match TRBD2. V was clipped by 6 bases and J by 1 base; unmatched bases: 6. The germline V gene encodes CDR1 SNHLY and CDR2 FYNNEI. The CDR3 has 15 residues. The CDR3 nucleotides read TGTGCCAGCAGCCGTAGCGGGGCGGGCACAGATACGCAGTATTTT. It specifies CASSRSGAGTDTQYF. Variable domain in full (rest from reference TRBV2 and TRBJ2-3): EPEVTQTPSHQVTQMGQEVILRCVPISNHLYFYWYRQILGQKVEFLVSFYNNEISEKSEIFDDQFSVERPDGSNFTLKIRSTKLEDSAMYFCASSRSGAGTDTQYFGPGTRLTVL.

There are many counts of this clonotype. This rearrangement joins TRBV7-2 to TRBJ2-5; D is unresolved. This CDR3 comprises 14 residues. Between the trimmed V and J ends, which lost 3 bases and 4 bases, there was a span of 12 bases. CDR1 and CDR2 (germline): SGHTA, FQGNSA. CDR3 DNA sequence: TGTGCCAGCAGCTTCCCTTTCCGGGCAGAGACCCAGTACTTC. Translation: CASSFPFRAETQYF.

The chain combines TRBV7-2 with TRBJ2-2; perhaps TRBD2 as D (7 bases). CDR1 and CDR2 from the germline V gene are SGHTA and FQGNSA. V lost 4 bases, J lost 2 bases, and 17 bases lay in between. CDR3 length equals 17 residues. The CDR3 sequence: CASSSWGGGLNTGELFF. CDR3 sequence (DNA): TGTGCCAGCAGCTCCTGGGGGGGGGGCTTAAACACCGGGGAGCTGTTTTTT.

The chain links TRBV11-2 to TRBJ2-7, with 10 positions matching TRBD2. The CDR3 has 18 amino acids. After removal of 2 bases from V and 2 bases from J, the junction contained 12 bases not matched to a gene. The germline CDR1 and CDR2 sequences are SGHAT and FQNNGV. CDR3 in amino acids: CASSLLNVASGRTYEQYF. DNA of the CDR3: TGTGCCAGCAGCTTACTCAACGTGGCTAGCGGGAGAACCTACGAGCAGTACTTC.

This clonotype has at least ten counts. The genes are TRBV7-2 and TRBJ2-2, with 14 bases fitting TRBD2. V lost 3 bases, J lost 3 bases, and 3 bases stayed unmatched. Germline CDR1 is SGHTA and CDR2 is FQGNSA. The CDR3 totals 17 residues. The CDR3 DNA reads TGTGCCAGCAGCTTGACTAGCGGGGGGGGTGACACCGGGGAGCTGTTTTTT. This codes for CASSLTSGGGDTGELFF.

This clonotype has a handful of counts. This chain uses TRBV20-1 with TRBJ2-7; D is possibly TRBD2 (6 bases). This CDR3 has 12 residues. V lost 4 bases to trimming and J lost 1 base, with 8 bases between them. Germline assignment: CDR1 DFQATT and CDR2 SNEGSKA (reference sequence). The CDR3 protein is CSATDYSYEQYF. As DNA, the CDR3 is TGCAGTGCTACGGACTATTCCTACGAGCAGTACTTC.

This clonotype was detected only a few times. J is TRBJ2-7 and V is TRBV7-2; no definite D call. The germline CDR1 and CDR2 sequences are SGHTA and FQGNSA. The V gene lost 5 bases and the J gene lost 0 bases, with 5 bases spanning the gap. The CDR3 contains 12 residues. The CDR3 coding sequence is TGTGCCAGCAGCCCGTACTCCTACGAGCAGTACTTC. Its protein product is CASSPYSYEQYF.

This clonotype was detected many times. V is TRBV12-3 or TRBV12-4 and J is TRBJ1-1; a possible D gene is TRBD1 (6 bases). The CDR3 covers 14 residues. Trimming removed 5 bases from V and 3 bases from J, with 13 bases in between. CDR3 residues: CASSPQGGYTEAFF. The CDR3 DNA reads TGTGCCAGCAGTCCACAGGGTGGGTACACTGAAGCTTTCTTT.